These 8 T cell receptor beta chains share one sample of origin, sequenced in a study of CD8 T cells in Susac syndrome. RNA was extracted with the RNeasy kit, and a quantity of roughly 0.45 to 1 ug was reverse transcribed using random hexamers. TCRdb independently ran MiXCR on the immunoSEQ multiplex PCR reads; one entry per CDR3 protein. The sample has a few hundred thousand distinct CDR3 sequences; about 96% are singletons. What was sequenced was CD4+ T cells from PBMCs. These TCRs come from a human donor with multiple sclerosis.

The chain carries TRBV30 and TRBJ2-7, with 7 bases fitting TRBD2. V lost 8 bases and J lost 5; bases outside the gene matches: 9. Germline CDR1 is GTSNPN and CDR2 is SVGIG (reference sequence). This CDR3 has 12 amino acids. The CDR3 spells CAGEGPGHEQYF. The CDR3 nucleotides are TGTGCCGGGGAGGGACCCGGGCACGAGCAGTACTTC.

This clonotype was seen only a few times. The V and J genes are TRBV28 and TRBJ2-1; D unresolved. The germline gives CDR1 MDHEN, CDR2 SYDVKM. CDR3 length: 12 residues. Trimming took off 8 bases at V and 4 bases at J, with 9 bases between the two ends. The CDR3 DNA follows: TGTGCCAGCTCACTCAGATACAATGAGCAGTTCTTC. It codes for CASSLRYNEQFF.

This rearrangement joins TRBV6-6 to TRBJ1-5; the D is unclear. The CDR3 spans 14 residues. Per germline, CDR1 MNHNY and CDR2 SVGAGI (reference sequence). V gave up 0 bases and J gave up 8 bases, with 11 bases separating them. For the CDR3, the DNA is TGTGCCAGCAGTTACTCGCCAGGACTGGAGCCCCAGCATTTT. Amino acid sequence: CASSYSPGLEPQHF.

The V and J genes are TRBV7-3 and TRBJ2-1, with 10 nucleotides matching TRBD2. CDR1 is SGHTA, CDR2 FQGTGA, per germline. The CDR3 extends over 16 amino acids. V dropped 4 bases and J dropped 5; count of bases not matched to a gene: 8. The CDR3 region is CASSSGAGGPDNEQFF. In DNA, the CDR3 is TGTGCCAGCAGCTCCGGAGCGGGAGGGCCGGACAATGAGCAGTTCTTC.

CDR3: CASSWDRGSSGYTF. In DNA, the CDR3 is TGTGCCAGCAGTTGGGACCGCGGTAGTAGTGGCTACACCTTC. This rearrangement joins TRBV5-4 to TRBJ1-2; possibly TRBD1 for D (5 bases). The germline V and J ends were trimmed by 5 bases and 7 bases, with 18 bases remaining between them. The CDR3 loop spans 14 amino acids. CDR1 and CDR2 (germline): SGHNT, YYREEE (reference sequence).

This chain connects TRBV29-1 to TRBJ1-1; possibly TRBD1 for D (6 bases). The CDR3 consists of 15 residues. Per the germline V gene, CDR1 is SQVTM and CDR2 is ANQGSEA. V was cut by 4 bases and J by 2 bases, with 17 bases left in between. This CDR3 reads CSVVGTRSGNTEAFF. The CDR3 coding sequence is TGCAGCGTTGTGGGGACAAGGTCGGGAAACACTGAAGCTTTCTTT.

This clonotype showed up just once. The chain joins TRBV20-1 to TRBJ2-7; D is perhaps TRBD1 or TRBD2 (5 bases each). With 4 bases removed from V and 6 bases from J, the gap between germline ends came to 19 bases. Germline values: CDR1 DFQATT, CDR2 SNEGSKA (reference sequence). CDR3 length: 14 amino acids. As DNA, the CDR3 is TGCAGTGCTACTCCGGGACGGATGTCAGGCGAGCAGTACTTC. Protein sequence: CSATPGRMSGEQYF.

The chain is built from TRBV3-1 and TRBJ2-5; 16 bases match TRBD2. CDR1 and CDR2 (germline): LGHDT, YNNKEL (reference sequence). This CDR3 comprises 19 residues. With V trimmed by 0 bases and J by 5 bases, 9 bases remained unmatched. CDR3 loop: CASSQDRGTSGGARETQYF. The CDR3 nucleotides read TGTGCCAGCAGCCAAGATCGGGGGACTAGCGGGGGGGCCCGTGAGACCCAGTACTTC.